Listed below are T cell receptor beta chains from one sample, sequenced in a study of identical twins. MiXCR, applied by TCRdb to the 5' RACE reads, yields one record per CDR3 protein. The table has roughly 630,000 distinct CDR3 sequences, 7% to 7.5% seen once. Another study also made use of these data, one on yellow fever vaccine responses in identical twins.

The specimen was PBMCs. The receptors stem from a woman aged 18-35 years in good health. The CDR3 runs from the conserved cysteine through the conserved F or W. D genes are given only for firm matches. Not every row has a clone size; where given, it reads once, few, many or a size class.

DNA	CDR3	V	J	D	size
TGTGCCAGCAGTGAAGTGGACAGGGTGACAGATACGCAGTATTTT	CASSEVDRVTDTQYF	TRBV2	TRBJ2-3	TRBD1	few
TGTGCCAGCAGGTGGACTAGCGGGGGAGGGAATGAGCAGTTCTTC	CASRWTSGGGNEQFF	TRBV2	TRBJ2-1	TRBD2	NA
TGCAGCGTTGGCGGGGACATCACAGATACGCAGTATTTT	CSVGGDITDTQYF	TRBV29-1	TRBJ2-3	NA	many
TGTGCCAGCAGCTTGAGTCCTGCGCCCTACAATGAGCAGTTCTTC	CASSLSPAPYNEQFF	TRBV5-4	TRBJ2-1	NA	few
TGCAGTGGTTCCGAGGGAGTGGGCAATCAGCCCCAGCATTTT	CSGSEGVGNQPQHF	TRBV20-1	TRBJ1-5	NA	many
TGCAGTGCTAGGTCATCGTTCCAACTAGCGGGGACCCATAGCACAGATACGCAGTATTTT	CSARSSFQLAGTHSTDTQYF	TRBV20-1	TRBJ2-3	TRBD2	few
TGCGCCAGCAGCTTGGGTCTTCCGGGACAGGGTTCGCACGAGCAGTACTTC	CASSLGLPGQGSHEQYF	TRBV5-1	TRBJ2-7	TRBD1	few
TGTGCCAGCAGAGGGGCGGGAGGAGGCACAGATACGCAGTATTTT	CASRGAGGGTDTQYF	TRBV28	TRBJ2-3	TRBD2	NA
TGTGCCAGCAGAGGACAGGGGGCTAGCACAGATACGCAGTATTTT	CASRGQGASTDTQYF	TRBV12-3/TRBV12-4	TRBJ2-3	TRBD1	many
TGTGCCACCCGGGCCGGAGGGTGGGACGAGCAGTACTTC	CATRAGGWDEQYF	TRBV6-6	TRBJ2-7	NA	NA
TGTGCCAGCAGCTTACTTGTGTGGGGGCCTACAGGGATCCAGTACTTC	CASSLLVWGPTGIQYF	TRBV7-2	TRBJ2-5	NA	NA
TGTGCCAGCAGCATGCGGGGGGGCTCCTACAATGAGCAGTTCTTC	CASSMRGGSYNEQFF	TRBV27	TRBJ2-1	TRBD2	few
TGTGCCACCAGCAGAGCGGGAGGGCCGCAAGATACGCAGTATTTT	CATSRAGGPQDTQYF	TRBV15	TRBJ2-3	TRBD2	few
TGTGCCAGCAGCCAAGACACTAGCGGGGGATGGTCTACGCAGTATTTT	CASSQDTSGGWSTQYF	TRBV3-1	TRBJ2-3	TRBD2	few
TGTGCCAGCAGCTTATATGGGAGATTCGAAGAAAAACTGTTTTTT	CASSLYGRFEEKLFF	TRBV7-3	TRBJ1-4	NA	many
TGTGCCAGCAGTTTAATATCGGGGAGGGGGGAGACCCAGTACTTC	CASSLISGRGETQYF	TRBV27	TRBJ2-5	NA	NA
TGTGCCAGCAGCCCGGAACTAGTCTCCCACGAGCAGTACTTC	CASSPELVSHEQYF	TRBV7-9	TRBJ2-7	NA	NA
TGTGCCACCAGCAGAGATCCAGAGACCCAGTACTTC	CATSRDPETQYF	TRBV15	TRBJ2-5	NA	few
TGTGCCAGCAGTGAAAGTGGGGCGGGGGGGAGCACAGATACGCAGTATTTT	CASSESGAGGSTDTQYF	TRBV6-1	TRBJ2-3	TRBD2	few